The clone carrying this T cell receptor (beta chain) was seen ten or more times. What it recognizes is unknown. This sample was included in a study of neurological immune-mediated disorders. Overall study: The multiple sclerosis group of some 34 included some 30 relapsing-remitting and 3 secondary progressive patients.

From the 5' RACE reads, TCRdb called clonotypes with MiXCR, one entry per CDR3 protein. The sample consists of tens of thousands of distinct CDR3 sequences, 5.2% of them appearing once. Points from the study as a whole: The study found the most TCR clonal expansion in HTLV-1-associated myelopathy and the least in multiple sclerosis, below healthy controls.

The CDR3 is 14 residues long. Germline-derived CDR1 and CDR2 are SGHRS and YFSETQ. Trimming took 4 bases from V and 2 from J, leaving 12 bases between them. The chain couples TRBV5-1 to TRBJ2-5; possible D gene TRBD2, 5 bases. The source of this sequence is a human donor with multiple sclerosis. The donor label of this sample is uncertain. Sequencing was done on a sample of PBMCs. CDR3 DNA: TGCGCCAGCAGCCCGGAGGCAGGTCAAGAGACCCAGTACTTC. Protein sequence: CASSPEAGQETQYF.